A selection of T cell receptor beta chains follows, all from one sample in a study of CD8 T cells in ankylosing spondylitis. TCRdb independently ran MiXCR on the 5' RACE reads; one entry per CDR3 protein. The repertoire holds approximately 340,000 distinct CDR3 sequences, with roughly 14% as singletons. The source material was blood, either unsorted or a sorted T cell fraction (not recorded which). The receptor source for this set is a male donor with ankylosing spondylitis or in good health (not recorded which). Each CDR3 is given with its conserved first and last residue. D genes are given only for firm matches.

v_call: TRBV11-2; d_call: TRBD2; j_call: TRBJ2-3; cdr3_aa: CASSLEAGVLTDTQYF
v_call: TRBV29-1; d_call: .; j_call: TRBJ2-2; cdr3_aa: CSAAQLGRGFELFF
v_call: TRBV12-3/TRBV12-4; d_call: TRBD2; j_call: TRBJ2-7; cdr3_aa: CASSFGGSGRPTYEQYF
v_call: TRBV5-1; d_call: .; j_call: TRBJ2-3; cdr3_aa: CASSLISGTTDTQYF
v_call: TRBV5-1; d_call: .; j_call: TRBJ2-1; cdr3_aa: CASSLGYLSSYNEQFF
v_call: TRBV3-1; d_call: .; j_call: TRBJ2-7; cdr3_aa: CASSPLGGARGQYF
v_call: TRBV12-3/TRBV12-4; d_call: TRBD1; j_call: TRBJ2-5; cdr3_aa: CASTRDRGGETQYF
v_call: TRBV12-3/TRBV12-4; d_call: TRBD2; j_call: TRBJ2-7; cdr3_aa: CASGLAGLEQYF
v_call: TRBV5-1; d_call: .; j_call: TRBJ2-7; cdr3_aa: CASSLAGDSSYEQYF
v_call: TRBV10-1; d_call: TRBD1; j_call: TRBJ2-1; cdr3_aa: CASSESKGQTYNEQFF
v_call: TRBV20-1; d_call: .; j_call: TRBJ2-5; cdr3_aa: CSARDEGPVTQYF
v_call: TRBV29-1; d_call: TRBD1; j_call: TRBJ2-5; cdr3_aa: CSASGTGQETQYF
v_call: TRBV5-1; d_call: .; j_call: TRBJ2-1; cdr3_aa: CASSPEGPSQSSYNEQFF
v_call: TRBV29-1; d_call: TRBD2; j_call: TRBJ2-3; cdr3_aa: CSVGAAGGGTDTQYF
v_call: TRBV5-1; d_call: .; j_call: TRBJ2-7; cdr3_aa: CASKLAEQSEQYF
v_call: TRBV5-6; d_call: .; j_call: TRBJ2-7; cdr3_aa: CASSSGDFRSTYEQYF
v_call: TRBV12-3/TRBV12-4; d_call: .; j_call: TRBJ2-1; cdr3_aa: CASSFSGNTFF
v_call: TRBV5-1; d_call: .; j_call: TRBJ1-6; cdr3_aa: CASSLVGDNSPLHF
v_call: TRBV5-1; d_call: .; j_call: TRBJ2-7; cdr3_aa: CASSASGSPSYEQYF
v_call: TRBV5-1; d_call: TRBD2; j_call: TRBJ2-7; cdr3_aa: CASSIFGRADEQYF